A single sample is the source of the 5 T cell receptor gamma chains below, sequenced in a study of intestinal T cells in coeliac disease. For each case, the template was genomic DNA from ten approximately 5-µm formalin-fixed paraffin-embedded scrolls. The TRG library came from 150 to 200 ng of biopsy DNA amplified with LymphoTrack primers. TCRdb re-called the multiplex PCR reads via CATT. The table lists 2,000 to 3,000 gamma-chain clones, roughly 41% of them singletons. The sample was a duodenal biopsy. The source of these receptors is a human donor with celiac disease.

This clone was counted a few times. This chain uses TRGV2 with TRGJP2. Germline V gives CDR1 EGSNGY, CDR2 YDSYNSKV. The CDR3 runs to 15 residues. Trimming cost V 5 bases and J 5 bases; bases outside gene matches: 11. The chain's CDR3 is CATWAPPNSDWIKTF. CDR3 coding DNA: TGTGCCACCTGGGCCCCCCCGAACAGTGATTGGATCAAGACGTTT.

In this sample, this clone turned up a few times. This chain links TRGV3 with TRGJ1 or TRGJ2. CDR3 length: 14 residues. The V gene's germline CDR1 is VTNTFY and CDR2 YDVSTARD (reference sequence). V shed 3 bases, J shed 0 bases, and the junction held 5 bases outside the gene matches. CDR3 region: CATWDGLNYYKKLF. For the CDR3, the DNA is TGTGCCACCTGGGACGGACTGAATTATTATAAGAAACTCTTT.

As for this clone: An end of the junction differs from the germline gene, which may be a read error. Other DNA variants within this sample encode the same CDR3. The rearrangement uses TRGV4 and TRGJP1. The CDR3 is made up of 18 amino acids. Per germline, CDR1 EGSTGY and CDR2 YDSYTSSV. CDR3: CATWDGPLTYTTGWFKIF. In nucleotides, the CDR3 is TGTGCCACCTGGGATGGGCCCCTTACGTATACCACTGGCTGGTTCAAGATATTT.

The CDR3 bases are TGTGCCACCTGGGACGCCCGGGGAGGTACCACTGGTTGGTTCAAGATATTT. Residues: CATWDARGGTTGWFKIF. The chain combines TRGV2 with TRGJP1. The CDR3 contains 17 residues. With 2 bases clipped from V and 1 base from J, the junction kept 10 bases outside the gene matches. Per germline, CDR1 EGSNGY and CDR2 YDSYNSKV.

This clone was picked up a small number of times. The rearrangement uses TRGV3 and TRGJP2. The junction had 3 bases not matched to a gene; V was cut back by 0 bases and J by 8 bases. There are 13 residues in the CDR3. Looked up from germline, CDR1 is VTNTFY and CDR2 is YDVSTARD (reference sequence). CDR3 bases: TGTGCCACCTGGGACAGGCCCGATTGGATCAAGACGTTT. As protein: CATWDRPDWIKTF.